The 8 T cell receptor beta chains below all came from one sample that was sequenced in a study of blood T cells in healthy people across ages. Primed by a sample-barcoded 5' primer and a J-beta primer mix, a second PCR proceeded for about 7 to 11 cycles. TCRdb analysed the 5' RACE reads with MiXCR anew, one entry per CDR3 protein. Of 1.5 million to 2 million distinct CDR3 sequences in the sample, 30% to 40% were seen once. Sequencing was performed on blood. The source of these receptors is a human donor in good health.

The gene calls are TRBV12-3 or TRBV12-4 and TRBJ1-1; maybe TRBD1 (6 bases). There are 13 residues in the CDR3. The V end lost 1 base, the J end lost 9 bases, and 12 bases lay between the germline ends. CDR3 sequence (DNA): TGTGCCAGCAGTTTAGGTGGGGGGGGCAAAGCTTTCTTT. This encodes CASSLGGGGKAFF.

The chain combines TRBV28 with TRBJ2-5; D unclear. CDR3 length: 13 amino acids. Germline CDR1 reads MDHEN; CDR2 reads SYDVKM. V dropped 10 bases and J dropped 4 bases, with 16 bases sitting between them. The CDR3 sequence: CATSGWIPETQYF. Here the CDR3 DNA reads TGTGCCACCTCCGGGTGGATCCCAGAGACCCAGTACTTC.

CDR3 nucleotides: TGCGCCAGCAGCCAAGATCTTTATGGAGGGAGAAACACCATATATTTT. It encodes CASSQDLYGGRNTIYF. This chain connects TRBV4-3 to TRBJ1-3; D gene uncertain. Trimming removed 0 bases at V and 5 bases at J, with 14 bases between. The CDR3 length is 16 residues. Germline assignment: CDR1 LGHNA and CDR2 YSLEER.

V and J are TRBV2 and TRBJ2-7; TRBD1 is a possible D gene (7 bases). Deletions cut 6 bases from V and 2 bases from J, with 17 bases between. The CDR3 runs 15 residues. CDR1 and CDR2 (germline): SNHLY, FYNNEI. The CDR3 DNA sequence: TGTGCCAGCAGCGCGGGACAGATCTTAACCTACGAGCAGTACTTC. This translates into CASSAGQILTYEQYF. The whole variable domain, filled in from reference TRBV2 and TRBJ2-7, reads EPEVTQTPSHQVTQMGQEVILRCVPISNHLYFYWYRQILGQKVEFLVSFYNNEISEKSEIFDDQFSVERPDGSNFTLKIRSTKLEDSAMYFCASSAGQILTYEQYFGPGTRLTVT.

This clonotype showed up just a few times. This chain uses TRBV6-2 or TRBV6-3 with TRBJ2-7, with D hard to call. CDR3 length equals 13 residues. Trimming cost V 6 bases and J 6 bases, with 15 bases left between them. Germline assignment: CDR1 MNHEY and CDR2 SVGEGT. CDR3 sequence (DNA): TGTGCCAGCAGCCTGCCTCGTAGTGTCGAGCAGTACTTC. Its translation is CASSLPRSVEQYF.

This clonotype was counted between two and nine times. The rearrangement uses TRBV9 and TRBJ2-1; D unclear. Trimming took 2 bases from V and 9 from J, leaving 12 bases between them. The length of the CDR3 is 13 residues. Germline CDR1 and CDR2: SGDLS and YYNGEE. CDR3 region: CASSVDPKIEQFF. In DNA, the CDR3 is TGTGCCAGCAGCGTCGACCCCAAAATTGAGCAGTTCTTC.

This clonotype appeared a single time. The V and J genes are TRBV19 and TRBJ2-6, with D perhaps matching TRBD1 (6 bases). This CDR3 region has 18 residues. V was clipped by 0 bases and J by 5 bases, with 17 bases between them. CDR1 is LNHDA, CDR2 SQIVND, per germline (reference sequence). The CDR3 is CASSIDPFQGKWANVLTF. DNA for the CDR3: TGTGCCAGTAGTATAGATCCTTTCCAGGGGAAATGGGCCAACGTCCTGACTTTC. The entire variable domain, with the rest obtained from reference TRBV19 and TRBJ2-6, is as follows: DGGITQSPKYLFRKEGQNVTLSCEQNLNHDAMYWYRQDPGQGLRLIYYSQIVNDFQKGDIAEGYSVSREKKESFPLTVTSAQKNPTAFYLCASSIDPFQGKWANVLTFGAGSRLTVL.

The rearrangement uses TRBV2 and TRBJ1-4, with D possibly TRBD1 on 6 matching bases. Germline V lookup: CDR1 SNHLY, CDR2 FYNNEI. CDR3 length: 14 residues. The V gene lost 6 bases and the J gene lost 7 bases, with 15 bases spanning the gap. The CDR3 is CASSRRGFGEKLFF. CDR3 sequence (DNA): TGTGCCAGCAGCCGCAGGGGATTTGGTGAAAAACTGTTTTTT.